This T cell receptor (beta chain) was sequenced during a study of blood T cell repertoires in COVID-19. Study background: Specimens from acute and convalescent COVID-19 originated in the United States, Italy and Spain. T cells, B-cell-depleted T cells, or PBMCs supplied cDNA or gDNA.

Assay: immunoSEQ multiplex PCR; the TCRdb copy retains only in-frame clones and omits some. The sample carries roughly 200,000 clones, 65% to 85% recorded once. The CDR3 runs to 14 residues. CDR1 is PRHDT, CDR2 FYEKMQ, per germline (reference sequence). Trimming took 5 bases from V and 8 from J, leaving 18 bases between them. The sequence came from a middle-aged man with active or convalescent COVID-19. The chain is built from TRBV13 and TRBJ1-2; the D gene is possibly TRBD1 (5 bases). Sequenced input: peripheral blood. In DNA, the CDR3 is TGTGCCAGCAGCCTCTACCTTCGGGGGGTGGGCTACACCTTC. Its translation: CASSLYLRGVGYTF.